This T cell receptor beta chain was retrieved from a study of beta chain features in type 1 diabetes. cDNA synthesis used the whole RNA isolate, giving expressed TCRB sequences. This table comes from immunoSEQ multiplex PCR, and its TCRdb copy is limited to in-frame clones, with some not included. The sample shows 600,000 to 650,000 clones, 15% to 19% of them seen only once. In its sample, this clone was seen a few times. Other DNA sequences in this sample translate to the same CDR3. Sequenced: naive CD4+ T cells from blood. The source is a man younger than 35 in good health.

DNA of the CDR3: TGTGCCATCAGTGAGTCCGCAGGGAATTCACCCCTCCACTTT. It translates to CAISESAGNSPLHF. The chain has TRBV10-3 and TRBJ1-6, with D possibly matching TRBD1 (5 bases). The V gene lost 0 bases and the J gene lost 7 bases, with 7 bases spanning the gap. Germline CDR1 ENHRY, CDR2 SYGVKD. The CDR3 runs to 14 residues.